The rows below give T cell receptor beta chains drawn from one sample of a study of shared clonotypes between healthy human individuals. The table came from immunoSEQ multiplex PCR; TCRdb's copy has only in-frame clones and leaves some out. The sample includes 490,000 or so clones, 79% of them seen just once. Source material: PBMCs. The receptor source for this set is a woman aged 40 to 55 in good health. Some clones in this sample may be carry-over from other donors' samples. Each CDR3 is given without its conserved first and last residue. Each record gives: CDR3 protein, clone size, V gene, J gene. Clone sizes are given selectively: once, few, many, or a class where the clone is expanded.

CDR3: ASCFDRIIAKNIQY
size: NA
V: TRBV2
J: TRBJ2-4

CDR3: ASSLGGPSGNTIY
size: NA
V: TRBV5-1
J: TRBJ1-3

CDR3: ASRLTGVRRSSSYEQY
size: once
V: TRBV28
J: TRBJ2-7

CDR3: ASSLGGDTGNTIY
size: once
V: TRBV7-9
J: TRBJ1-3

CDR3: AISENIVGETQY
size: NA
V: TRBV10-3
J: TRBJ2-5

CDR3: SVEQSENTEAF
size: NA
V: TRBV29-1
J: TRBJ1-1

CDR3: ASSAGQGANEQF
size: NA
V: TRBV19
J: TRBJ2-1

CDR3: ASSEDTTSGYSYEQY
size: NA
V: TRBV6-1
J: TRBJ2-7

CDR3: ASSQERGSYEQY
size: NA
V: TRBV4-1
J: TRBJ2-7

CDR3: ASSAEHHNEQF
size: many
V: TRBV6-1
J: TRBJ2-1

CDR3: ASSLAASYNEQF
size: NA
V: TRBV5-1
J: TRBJ2-1

CDR3: ASSLGTENTEAF
size: NA
V: TRBV7-9
J: TRBJ1-1

CDR3: ASSLYSGSSYNEQF
size: NA
V: TRBV5-1
J: TRBJ2-1

CDR3: ASSIEGGANTGELF
size: NA
V: TRBV19
J: TRBJ2-2

CDR3: ASGGDRERQPQH
size: many
V: TRBV2
J: TRBJ1-5

CDR3: ASSFRTGGDEQF
size: NA
V: TRBV28
J: TRBJ2-1